The next 8 T cell receptor beta chains were all read from a single sample in a study of beta chain features in type 1 diabetes. Expressed TCRB transcripts got sequenced, as all isolated RNA was reverse transcribed. The repertoire was sequenced with immunoSEQ multiplex PCR; TCRdb's copy has only in-frame clones and lacks some. The sample gives roughly 300,000 clones, about 14% of which show up once; under 8.5% is in the top ten. Sequenced input: central memory CD4+ T cells from blood. The source of these receptors is a man aged 30 to 39 in good health.

The chain has TRBV6-5 and TRBJ2-7; 13 bases align to TRBD2. The CDR3 is made up of 15 amino acids. V was pared by 6 bases and J by 2 bases, with 4 bases of the junction left unmatched. CDR1 is MNHEY, CDR2 SVGAGI, per germline. The CDR3: CASRSGTSGTYEQYV. The CDR3 DNA reads TGTGCCAGCAGGTCGGGGACTAGCGGGACCTACGAGCAGTACGTC.

The table lists this clone with a few counts. The chain is built from TRBV11-2 and TRBJ2-7, with 10 bases that match TRBD1. Trimming removed 5 bases from V and 3 bases from J; junction bases left unmatched: 4. The CDR3 is 14 amino acids. CDR1 and CDR2 (germline): SGHAT, FQNNGV. CDR3 sequence reads: CASSPRTGGYEQYF. In DNA form, the CDR3 reads TGTGCCAGCAGCCCTCGGACAGGGGGCTACGAGCAGTACTTC.

At least ten counts were recorded for this clone. The rearrangement links TRBV21-1 to TRBJ2-7; TRBD1 was called by the table and not checked on the DNA. TRBV21-1 is reported as a pseudogene. CDR3 length equals 14 residues. The CDR3 DNA sequence: TGTGCCAGCAGCAGTGACAGGGGCCGAAAGAGAGGGTACTTC. Residues: CASSSDRGRKRGYF.

This clone was recorded a few times. CDR3 amino acids: CASSLTGASYNEQFF. CDR3 bases: TGTGCCAGCAGCTTAACCGGGGCATCCTACAATGAGCAGTTCTTC. J is TRBJ2-1 and V is TRBV7-2, with D perhaps TRBD1 or TRBD2 (5 bases each). Deletions cut 2 bases from V and 1 base from J, with 9 bases between. Per germline, CDR1 SGHTA and CDR2 FQGNSA. CDR3 size: 15 residues. Together with reference TRBV7-2 and TRBJ2-1, the CDR3 gives the full variable domain: GAGVSQSPSNKVTEKGKDVELRCDPISGHTALYWYRQSLGQGLEFLIYFQGNSAPDKSGLPSDRFSAERTGGSVSTLTIQRTQQEDSAVYLCASSLTGASYNEQFFGPGTRLTVL.

This clone was picked up a small number of times. The V and J genes are TRBV4-1 and TRBJ1-4; D is perhaps TRBD1 (5 bases). V was trimmed by 0 bases and J by 8 bases, leaving 16 bases between them. Germline V gene data show CDR1 as MGHRA and CDR2 as YSYEKL. CDR3 length: 16 residues. The CDR3 protein is CASSQDPAREGEKLFF. CDR3 nucleotides: TGCGCCAGCAGCCAAGATCCGGCCAGGGAGGGAGAAAAACTGTTTTTT.

This clone has just a few counts. The V call is TRBV14, the J call TRBJ1-2; the D gene is possibly TRBD1 (5 bases). Germline values: CDR1 SGHDN, CDR2 FVKESK. Trimming left V 1 base short and J 3 bases short, with 12 bases between. The CDR3 has 15 residues. The CDR3 loop reads CASSQGAGGDYGYTF. In DNA, the CDR3 is TGTGCCAGCAGCCAAGGTGCTGGGGGGGACTATGGCTACACCTTC. Looking up the rest from reference TRBV14 and TRBJ1-2 gives the full variable domain: EAGVTQFPSHSVIEKGQTVTLRCDPISGHDNLYWYRRVMGKEIKFLLHFVKESKQDESGMPNNRFLAERTGGTYSTLKVQPAELEDSGVYFCASSQGAGGDYGYTFGSGTRLTVV.

This chain links TRBV6-5 with TRBJ2-3, with a weak D call TRBD1 (6 bases). V was pared by 6 bases and J by 11 bases, with 12 bases between. The CDR3 extends over 11 amino acids. CDR1 is MNHEY, CDR2 SVGAGI, per germline. The CDR3 loop is CASRQGGKQYF. As DNA, the CDR3 is TGTGCCAGCAGACAAGGGGGAAAGCAGTATTTT.

The rearrangement uses TRBV25-1 and TRBJ2-7; 12 nucleotides line up with TRBD2. V lost 4 bases to trimming and J lost 2 bases; unmatched junction nucleotides: 6. CDR3 length: 16 residues. Germline assignment: CDR1 MGHDK and CDR2 SYGVNS. The CDR3 sequence: CASSGTSGATTYEQYV. The CDR3 bases are TGTGCCAGCAGTGGGACTAGCGGGGCGACGACCTACGAGCAGTACGTC.